The 26 T cell receptor beta chains listed next were all sequenced from one sample in a study of T cell clonotyping in hematopoietic cell transplantation. Data came from immunoSEQ multiplex PCR; TCRdb stores just in-frame clones and leaves some out. This table has about 26,000 clones, 84% appearing once. The time point is: recipient sample about 28 days before transplant, after cytoreduction. This specimen consisted of peripheral blood mononuclear cells, obtained before stem cell transplant. The receptors originated from a woman aged 60-70 years with acute myeloid leukemia. Some clones in this sample may be carry-over from other donors' samples.

Concerning this clone itself: The identical CDR3 is also encoded by other nucleotide sequences in the sample. This chain links TRBV28 with TRBJ2-7; 9 positions match TRBD1. This CDR3 comprises 14 residues. V was clipped by 2 bases and J by 3 bases; unmatched bases: 2. The V gene's germline CDR1 is MDHEN and CDR2 SYDVKM. This chain's CDR3 is CASSLAGQGYEQYF. The CDR3 region has the DNA TGTGCCAGCAGTTTAGCGGGACAGGGCTACGAGCAGTACTTC.

This clone has only one observation. The rearrangement joins TRBV7-6 to TRBJ2-1; 9 bases line up with TRBD1. This CDR3 has 18 amino acids. V was pared by 5 bases and J by 0 bases, with 11 bases of the junction left unmatched. Looked up from germline, CDR1 is SGHVS and CDR2 is FNYEAQ. The CDR3 region is CASSVLRDRALSYNEQFF. In DNA form, the CDR3 reads TGTGCCAGCAGCGTCCTTCGGGACAGGGCTCTCTCCTACAATGAGCAGTTCTTC.

This rearrangement joins TRBV10-3 to TRBJ1-4; D uncertain. CDR3 length: 14 residues. Germline loops: CDR1 ENHRY, CDR2 SYGVKD. The V and J ends lost 6 bases and 8 bases respectively, with 16 bases between them. DNA of the CDR3: TGTGCCATCAGCCAAAACGGGTTGGGAGAAAAACTGTTTTTT. It codes for CAISQNGLGEKLFF.

This clone was counted only a few times. The rearrangement uses TRBV7-2 and TRBJ2-2; D perhaps matches TRBD1 (5 bases). The CDR3 has 15 amino acids. V gave up 1 base and J gave up 3 bases, with 9 bases separating them. Germline loops: CDR1 SGHTA, CDR2 FQGNSA. In DNA, the CDR3 is TGTGCCAGCAGCTTAGGGATAGGGGACACCGGGGAGCTGTTTTTT. Translated: CASSLGIGDTGELFF.

The J gene is TRBJ2-5, the V gene TRBV28; a possible D gene is TRBD1 (5 bases). This CDR3 contains 12 residues. V gave up 6 bases and J gave up 4 bases, with 9 bases separating them. Germline CDR1 reads MDHEN; CDR2 reads SYDVKM. Here the CDR3 reads CASSRQRETQYF. The CDR3, as DNA: TGTGCCAGCAGCCGACAGAGAGAGACCCAGTACTTC.

The chain joins TRBV5-1 to TRBJ1-6, with D possibly being TRBD1 (6 bases). V was cut by 3 bases and J by 7 bases, with 11 bases left in between. CDR3 length: 14 residues. Germline V gives CDR1 SGHRS, CDR2 YFSETQ. The CDR3 DNA sequence: TGCGCCAGCAGCTGGACAGCCATGAATTCACCCCTCCACTTT. It specifies CASSWTAMNSPLHF.

The rearrangement links TRBV19 to TRBJ1-2, with TRBD1 as a possible D gene (5 bases). V lost 0 bases, J lost 4 bases, and 12 bases lay in between. CDR1 is LNHDA, CDR2 SQIVND, per germline (reference sequence). This CDR3 contains 15 residues. Written as DNA, the CDR3 is TGTGCCAGTAGTATAGATTTCAGGGACGGCTATGGCTACACCTTC. It is translated as CASSIDFRDGYGYTF.

The genes are TRBV4-1 and TRBJ1-1, with D possibly TRBD1 on 5 matching bases. The CDR3 totals 14 residues. Trimming removed 0 bases from V and 5 bases from J, with 10 bases in between. Germline loops: CDR1 MGHRA, CDR2 YSYEKL. Here the CDR3 DNA reads TGCGCCAGCAGCCAAGAGGAGGGGTGGACTGAAGCTTTCTTT. This codes for CASSQEEGWTEAFF.

CDR3: CASSQGRDSSYNEQFF. The CDR3 DNA sequence: TGCGCCAGCAGCCAAGGGAGGGACTCATCCTACAATGAGCAGTTCTTC. This chain uses TRBV4-1 with TRBJ2-1; the D gene is possibly TRBD2 (6 bases). Deletions cut 1 base from V and 1 base from J, with 11 bases between. Germline V lookup: CDR1 MGHRA, CDR2 YSYEKL. This CDR3 is built from 16 residues.

The V and J genes are TRBV19 and TRBJ1-2; D perhaps matches TRBD1 (6 bases). V shed 4 bases and J shed 8 bases, with 20 bases lying between them. Germline V CDR1 and CDR2: LNHDA, SQIVND (reference sequence). This CDR3 has 15 amino acids. CDR3 protein: CASSNPTGGVRGYTF. CDR3 DNA sequence: TGTGCCAGTAGTAATCCGACAGGAGGGGTTCGGGGCTACACCTTC. Variable domain in full (rest from reference TRBV19 and TRBJ1-2): DGGITQSPKYLFRKEGQNVTLSCEQNLNHDAMYWYRQDPGQGLRLIYYSQIVNDFQKGDIAEGYSVSREKKESFPLTVTSAQKNPTAFYLCASSNPTGGVRGYTFGSGTRLTVV.

This chain uses TRBV9 with TRBJ2-1, with 7 nucleotides matching TRBD2. V trimming: 2 bases; J trimming: 9 bases; junction bases outside the gene matches: 5. The CDR3 contains 13 residues. Germline V CDR1 and CDR2: SGDLS, YYNGEE. CDR3 sequence (DNA): TGTGCCAGCAGCGTCTTCAGGGAGGGTGAGCAGTTCTTC. Translated, it gives CASSVFREGEQFF. Looking up the rest from reference TRBV9 and TRBJ2-1 gives the full variable domain: DSGVTQTPKHLITATGQRVTLRCSPRSGDLSVYWYQQSLDQGLQFLIQYYNGEERAKGNILERFSAQQFPDLHSELNLSSLELGDSALYFCASSVFREGEQFFGPGTRLTVL.

V and J are TRBV19 and TRBJ2-7, with 8 bases matching TRBD1. Germline values: CDR1 LNHDA, CDR2 SQIVND (reference sequence). The CDR3 runs 13 residues. The junction had 10 bases not matched to a gene; V was cut back by 9 bases and J by 6 bases. The CDR3 reads CASRGQGMGEQYF. In DNA form, the CDR3 reads TGTGCCAGCCGTGGACAGGGAATGGGCGAGCAGTACTTC.

A single count supports this clone. The chain carries TRBV6-5 and TRBJ2-7; 8 bases are a match to TRBD1. With V trimmed by 5 bases and J by 6 bases, 9 bases remained unmatched. Germline assignment: CDR1 MNHEY and CDR2 SVGAGI. The CDR3 is 14 residues long. CDR3: CASSRGQGWGEQYF. The CDR3 coding sequence is TGTGCCAGCAGTCGAGGACAGGGCTGGGGCGAGCAGTACTTC.

This chain links TRBV7-8 with TRBJ2-2; 8 nucleotides agree with TRBD1. Trimming cost V 4 bases and J 5 bases; bases outside gene matches: 3. The CDR3 runs to 14 residues. Germline loops: CDR1 SGHVS, CDR2 FQNEAQ. The DNA for the CDR3 is TGTGCCAGCAGCTCGACAGGGGTGACCGGGGAGCTGTTTTTT. Its protein is CASSSTGVTGELFF. Variable domain in full (rest from reference TRBV7-8 and TRBJ2-2): GAGVSQSPRYKVAKRGQDVALRCDPISGHVSLFWYQQALGQGPEFLTYFQNEAQLDKSGLPSDRFFAERPEGSVSTLKIQRTQQEDSAVYLCASSSTGVTGELFFGEGSRLTVL.

The chain joins TRBV5-3 to TRBJ2-2; 14 bases line up with TRBD2. TRBV5-3 is flagged as an ORF with uncertain function. V was clipped by 0 bases and J by 0 bases; unmatched bases: 1. The CDR3 totals 18 residues. Here the CDR3 reads CARSLGLAGGPNTGELFF. The CDR3 coding sequence is TGTGCCAGAAGCTTGGGACTAGCGGGGGGGCCGAACACCGGGGAGCTGTTTTTT.

The DNA of the CDR3 is TGTGCCAGTAGTATAGCTGGAGGAAGTAGGGCCGGGGAGCTGTTTTTT. This sequence encodes CASSIAGGSRAGELFF. The chain has TRBV19 and TRBJ2-2; TRBD2 might be the D (5 bases). CDR1 is LNHDA and CDR2 is SQIVND in the germline V gene (reference sequence). V shed 1 base and J shed 6 bases, with 15 bases lying between them. The CDR3 has 16 amino acids. The full variable domain, completed using reference TRBV19 and TRBJ2-2, is DGGITQSPKYLFRKEGQNVTLSCEQNLNHDAMYWYRQDPGQGLRLIYYSQIVNDFQKGDIAEGYSVSREKKESFPLTVTSAQKNPTAFYLCASSIAGGSRAGELFFGEGSRLTVL.

The V and J genes are TRBV5-6 and TRBJ1-4; 7 bases map to TRBD1. The germline V gene encodes CDR1 SGHDT and CDR2 YYEEEE. The CDR3 contains 14 residues. The V and J ends lost 0 bases and 5 bases, in that order; junction bases with no gene match: 1. The CDR3 is CASSLAGGNEKLFF. The CDR3 DNA sequence: TGTGCCAGCAGCTTGGCAGGGGGGAATGAAAAACTGTTTTTT.

The chain is built from TRBV11-2 and TRBJ1-1, with TRBD1 matching 8 bases. The CDR3 runs to 18 residues. V shed 3 bases and J 1 base; nucleotides not matched to a gene: 13. Per the germline V gene, CDR1 is SGHAT and CDR2 is FQNNGV. This CDR3 is CASSLVLGQGAKNTEAFF. The CDR3 bases are TGTGCCAGCAGCTTGGTCTTAGGGCAGGGGGCAAAGAACACTGAAGCTTTCTTT.

This clone was recorded a few times. This sample also contains other DNA sequences that code for the same CDR3. The chain joins TRBV7-2 to TRBJ1-5; 7 nucleotides agree with TRBD1. The CDR3 is 13 amino acids. Germline assignment: CDR1 SGHTA and CDR2 FQGNSA. Trimming took 1 base from V and 6 from J; bases not matched to a gene: 0. The CDR3: CASSLEGAQPQHF. CDR3 in DNA: TGTGCCAGCAGCTTAGAGGGGGCTCAGCCCCAGCATTTT.

CDR3 amino acids: CASSLDGQIPYEQYF. CDR3 DNA sequence: TGTGCCAGCAGCTTAGATGGACAGATACCCTACGAGCAGTACTTC. The rearrangement joins TRBV7-2 to TRBJ2-7, with a possible D match to TRBD1 (6 bases). Germline loops: CDR1 SGHTA, CDR2 FQGNSA. The V end was cut by 1 base, the J end by 2 bases, with 12 bases between. The CDR3 runs to 15 residues.

The chain employs TRBV19 and TRBJ1-4; D unresolved. V lost 3 bases and J lost 4, with 9 bases in between. From germline, CDR1 is LNHDA and CDR2 SQIVND (reference sequence). There are 14 residues in the CDR3. The CDR3: CASSIERSNEKLFF. CDR3 bases: TGTGCCAGTAGTATCGAGAGGAGTAATGAAAAACTGTTTTTT.

This rearrangement joins TRBV7-3 to TRBJ1-4; 11 nucleotides align to TRBD1. With 5 bases clipped from V and 7 bases from J, the junction kept 6 bases outside the gene matches. The CDR3 runs 15 residues. The germline gives CDR1 SGHTA, CDR2 FQGTGA. CDR3 protein: CASSPAGTGGEKLFF. The CDR3 DNA is TGTGCCAGCAGCCCAGCCGGGACAGGGGGTGAAAAACTGTTTTTT.

The table lists this clone with a count of one. The V call is TRBV7-9, the J call TRBJ1-6, with D hard to call. The CDR3 has 16 amino acids. Germline values: CDR1 SEHNR, CDR2 FQNEAQ (reference sequence). The germline V and J ends were trimmed by 5 bases and 6 bases, with 17 bases remaining between them. DNA of the CDR3: TGTGCCAGCAGCCCCGGAAGTTGGGCAAGTAATTCACCCCTCCACTTT. This translates into CASSPGSWASNSPLHF.

The rearrangement uses TRBV4-1 and TRBJ2-2; TRBD2 is a possible D gene (6 bases). CDR1 MGHRA and CDR2 YSYEKL come from the germline V gene. The CDR3 spans 15 residues. Trimming removed 6 bases at V and 1 base at J, with 12 bases between. CDR3 in DNA: TGCGCCAGCAGGTTCAGGCGGGGGAACACCGGGGAGCTGTTTTTT. Its protein product is CASRFRRGNTGELFF.

This chain connects TRBV9 to TRBJ2-6; TRBD1 might be the D (6 bases). This CDR3 is built from 16 residues. Trimming took off 3 bases at V and 4 bases at J, with 14 bases between the two ends. CDR1 is SGDLS, CDR2 YYNGEE, per germline. The CDR3 region has the DNA TGTGCCAGCAGCGGCAGTACAGGGATAGGGGCCAACGTCCTGACTTTC. Its translation: CASSGSTGIGANVLTF. The complete variable domain, with remaining parts taken from reference TRBV9 and TRBJ2-6, reads DSGVTQTPKHLITATGQRVTLRCSPRSGDLSVYWYQQSLDQGLQFLIQYYNGEERAKGNILERFSAQQFPDLHSELNLSSLELGDSALYFCASSGSTGIGANVLTFGAGSRLTVL.

The gene calls are TRBV7-2 and TRBJ1-5; D unresolved. Germline loops: CDR1 SGHTA, CDR2 FQGNSA. This CDR3 has 13 residues. Deletions cut 5 bases from V and 10 bases from J, with 15 bases between. In nucleotides, the CDR3 is TGTGCCAGCAGCGCCCGTAAGGAGAGCCCCCAGCATTTT. It specifies CASSARKESPQHF. Using reference TRBV7-2 and TRBJ1-5 for the parts outside the CDR3, the full variable domain is GAGVSQSPSNKVTEKGKDVELRCDPISGHTALYWYRQSLGQGLEFLIYFQGNSAPDKSGLPSDRFSAERTGGSVSTLTIQRTQQEDSAVYLCASSARKESPQHFGDGTRLSIL.